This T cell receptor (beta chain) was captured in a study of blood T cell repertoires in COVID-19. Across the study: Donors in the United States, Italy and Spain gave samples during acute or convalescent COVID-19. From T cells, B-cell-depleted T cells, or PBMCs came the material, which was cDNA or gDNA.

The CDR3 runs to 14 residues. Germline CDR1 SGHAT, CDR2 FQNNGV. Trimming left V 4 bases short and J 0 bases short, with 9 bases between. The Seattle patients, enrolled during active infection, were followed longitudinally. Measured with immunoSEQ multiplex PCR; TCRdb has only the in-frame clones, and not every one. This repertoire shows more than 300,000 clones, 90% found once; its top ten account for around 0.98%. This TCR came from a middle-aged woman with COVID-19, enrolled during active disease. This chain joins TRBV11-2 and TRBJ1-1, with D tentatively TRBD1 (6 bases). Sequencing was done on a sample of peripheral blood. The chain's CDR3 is CASSSGQLNTEAFF. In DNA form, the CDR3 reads TGTGCCAGCAGCTCCGGACAGTTGAACACTGAAGCTTTCTTT.